This is a list of T cell receptor beta chains from one sample in a study of beta chain features in type 1 diabetes. This table comes from immunoSEQ multiplex PCR, and its TCRdb copy is limited to in-frame clones, with some not included. The repertoire includes about 320,000 clones, around 15% of them detected once, and roughly 7% sits in the top ten. Sample: central memory CD4+ T cells from blood. The receptors originated from a man in his thirties or forties in good health. The conserved cysteine and the conserved F or W are not part of the CDR3 here. D genes are given only for firm matches. Clone sizes are given selectively: once, few, many, or a class where the clone is expanded.

clone_size: few; v_call: TRBV5-4; d_call: TRBD2; cdr3_aa: ASSPTGLAGGGEQF
clone_size: -; v_call: TRBV28; d_call: -; cdr3_aa: ASSQLGSGANVLT
clone_size: few; v_call: TRBV10-3; d_call: -; cdr3_aa: ATAQGTNYNEQF
clone_size: few; v_call: TRBV19; d_call: -; cdr3_aa: ASSILGQETQY
clone_size: many; v_call: TRBV7-2; d_call: -; cdr3_aa: ASSHRLGDKPQH
clone_size: few; v_call: TRBV6-1; d_call: -; cdr3_aa: ASSEVTGELF
clone_size: many; v_call: TRBV10-3; d_call: -; cdr3_aa: AISEPEGRSYGYT
clone_size: many; v_call: TRBV9; d_call: TRBD2; cdr3_aa: ASSAGTSGGFEQY
clone_size: many; v_call: TRBV10-3; d_call: TRBD1; cdr3_aa: AISGGQGRDQPQH
clone_size: few; v_call: TRBV29-1; d_call: -; cdr3_aa: SLPVAGGDKDTGELF
clone_size: few; v_call: TRBV7-9; d_call: -; cdr3_aa: ASSFRLGDTQY
clone_size: few; v_call: TRBV7-2; d_call: -; cdr3_aa: ASSPREGFRGTEAF
clone_size: -; v_call: TRBV5-6; d_call: -; cdr3_aa: ASSLISAYGYT
clone_size: -; v_call: TRBV9; d_call: -; cdr3_aa: ASSEKYEQY
clone_size: -; v_call: TRBV6-6; d_call: -; cdr3_aa: ASSSRGRGGNEQF
clone_size: many; v_call: TRBV6-6; d_call: TRBD2; cdr3_aa: ASTRLAGYETNEQF
clone_size: -; v_call: TRBV7-7; d_call: TRBD1; cdr3_aa: ASSQAGSGGLRELF
clone_size: few; v_call: TRBV29-1; d_call: TRBD1; cdr3_aa: SAGSATGMNTEAF
clone_size: many; v_call: TRBV11-3; d_call: -; cdr3_aa: ASTGGSSYNEQF
clone_size: few; v_call: TRBV7-2; d_call: TRBD2; cdr3_aa: ASSPKGTSGGAYEQY
clone_size: few; v_call: TRBV4-2; d_call: -; cdr3_aa: ASSQRDRGYTGELF
clone_size: -; v_call: TRBV6-1; d_call: -; cdr3_aa: ASSQLAGATGELF
clone_size: few; v_call: TRBV11-2; d_call: TRBD1; cdr3_aa: ASSLRGGGEQF
clone_size: -; v_call: TRBV5-1; d_call: -; cdr3_aa: ASSLVRTQDEAF
clone_size: -; v_call: TRBV27; d_call: -; cdr3_aa: ASSSLGTERSYT
clone_size: -; v_call: TRBV15; d_call: -; cdr3_aa: ATSRDRGAYNEQF
clone_size: -; v_call: TRBV6-6; d_call: TRBD1; cdr3_aa: ASSRDSMNTEAF
clone_size: few; v_call: TRBV30; d_call: -; cdr3_aa: AWSVQGGPLNEQF
clone_size: few; v_call: TRBV11-3; d_call: TRBD2; cdr3_aa: ASSPGTSGRAKLF
clone_size: -; v_call: TRBV5-1; d_call: -; cdr3_aa: ASSFRSPTPKGSTVYGYT
clone_size: -; v_call: TRBV6-5; d_call: -; cdr3_aa: ASSPSYNEQF
clone_size: once; v_call: TRBV7-6; d_call: -; cdr3_aa: ASSLNPPGGDTGELF
clone_size: -; v_call: TRBV6-6; d_call: -; cdr3_aa: ATRDTGTGNTIY
clone_size: few; v_call: TRBV28; d_call: -; cdr3_aa: ASTLSGYEQY
clone_size: few; v_call: TRBV29-1; d_call: -; cdr3_aa: SVGLTTWGYT
clone_size: few; v_call: TRBV19; d_call: -; cdr3_aa: ASGLRGADTQY
clone_size: -; v_call: TRBV7-9; d_call: -; cdr3_aa: ASSSGDRQPQH
clone_size: few; v_call: TRBV6-6; d_call: -; cdr3_aa: ATQIDSYNSPLH
clone_size: many; v_call: TRBV28; d_call: -; cdr3_aa: ASSERSLNEKLF
clone_size: few; v_call: TRBV23-1; d_call: -; cdr3_aa: ASSQPLQGTDTQY
clone_size: -; v_call: TRBV19; d_call: TRBD1; cdr3_aa: ASSDRDRGVLSNQPQH
clone_size: -; v_call: TRBV7-2; d_call: -; cdr3_aa: ASSLQEGENIQY
clone_size: -; v_call: TRBV7-9; d_call: -; cdr3_aa: ASSLGPIIEPQH
clone_size: -; v_call: TRBV27; d_call: -; cdr3_aa: ASSLEASVGTKAYEQY
clone_size: -; v_call: TRBV7-2; d_call: -; cdr3_aa: ASSFLGTDTQY
clone_size: few; v_call: TRBV11-2; d_call: -; cdr3_aa: ASRPFRDWDSPLH
clone_size: few; v_call: TRBV6-5; d_call: -; cdr3_aa: ASSYDPSRNEQF
clone_size: -; v_call: TRBV7-9; d_call: -; cdr3_aa: ASSLVTGAKNIQY
clone_size: few; v_call: TRBV21-1; d_call: -; cdr3_aa: ASSPGRLGTDTQY
clone_size: many; v_call: TRBV7-9; d_call: -; cdr3_aa: ASSRPEGRAQY
clone_size: few; v_call: TRBV5-1; d_call: -; cdr3_aa: ASSLGGKEETQY